A selection of T cell receptor beta chains follows, all from one sample in a study of cytomegalovirus exposure and HLA in healthy donors. Clones were read by immunoSEQ multiplex PCR, and TCRdb kept only the in-frame ones, dropping some. The table includes roughly 150,000 clones, around 96% detected once. What was sequenced was PBMCs. Receptor source: a woman between 18 and 30 years old in good health and CMV-seronegative. Each CDR3 is given with its conserved first and last residue. Clone size is given for some rows only: seen once, a few or many times, or a class if the clone is expanded.

CDR3 protein: CASSLTPGGGGYTF; clone size: -; V gene: TRBV5-1; CDR3 length: 14; J gene: TRBJ1-2
CDR3 protein: CASSLAGYQEAFF; clone size: -; V gene: TRBV7-9; CDR3 length: 13; J gene: TRBJ1-1
CDR3 protein: CASTHGGGGELFF; clone size: -; V gene: TRBV6-6; CDR3 length: 13; J gene: TRBJ2-2
CDR3 protein: CAWSDRGKGPNQPQHF; clone size: -; V gene: TRBV30; CDR3 length: 16; J gene: TRBJ1-5
CDR3 protein: CASSPGTGFGEQYF; clone size: few; V gene: TRBV7-9; CDR3 length: 14; J gene: TRBJ2-7
CDR3 protein: CASSAGSGEQYF; clone size: -; V gene: TRBV5-4; CDR3 length: 12; J gene: TRBJ2-7
CDR3 protein: CASSQGTSGSPNTQYF; clone size: -; V gene: TRBV4-1; CDR3 length: 16; J gene: TRBJ2-3
CDR3 protein: CASSQIDRQNQPQHF; clone size: -; V gene: TRBV4-1; CDR3 length: 15; J gene: TRBJ1-5
CDR3 protein: CASSKGGAGGDMDNSPLHF; clone size: -; V gene: TRBV19; CDR3 length: 19; J gene: TRBJ1-6
CDR3 protein: CASSVDRVATDTQYF; clone size: -; V gene: TRBV9; CDR3 length: 15; J gene: TRBJ2-3
CDR3 protein: CASSRQGFYNSPLHF; clone size: -; V gene: TRBV6-5; CDR3 length: 15; J gene: TRBJ1-6
CDR3 protein: CASSLGLGPDQPQHF; clone size: -; V gene: TRBV19; CDR3 length: 15; J gene: TRBJ1-5
CDR3 protein: CATSRGTIFRTQSSYEQYF; clone size: -; V gene: TRBV15; CDR3 length: 19; J gene: TRBJ2-7
CDR3 protein: CASSLRQETQYF; clone size: -; V gene: TRBV7-6; CDR3 length: 12; J gene: TRBJ2-5
CDR3 protein: CASRAGVKMETQYF; clone size: once; V gene: TRBV2; CDR3 length: 14; J gene: TRBJ2-5
CDR3 protein: CASSLPGTGGLGGYTF; clone size: -; V gene: TRBV7-2; CDR3 length: 16; J gene: TRBJ1-2
CDR3 protein: CASRPQLAGEQFF; clone size: -; V gene: TRBV7-2; CDR3 length: 13; J gene: TRBJ2-1
CDR3 protein: CASSSRPGKAYEQYF; clone size: -; V gene: TRBV27; CDR3 length: 15; J gene: TRBJ2-7
CDR3 protein: CASSTSGGPGNEQFF; clone size: -; V gene: TRBV9; CDR3 length: 15; J gene: TRBJ2-1